The 23 T cell receptor beta chains below all came from one sample that was sequenced in a study. Cells sorted as Tregs were CD4+, CD25+ and CD127-/low. Using its own MiXCR run on the 5' RACE reads, TCRdb lists one record per CDR3 protein. Of some 4,900 distinct CDR3 sequences detected, approximately 72% appear once; the ten largest clones hold roughly 4.2%. Source material: Tregs sorted from blood. The source of these receptors is a female donor with breast cancer.

This clonotype came up a few times. This chain links TRBV7-3 with TRBJ2-1, with D uncertain. CDR1 is SGHTA, CDR2 FQGTGA, per germline. The CDR3 spans 13 residues. V was clipped by 4 bases and J by 4 bases, with 8 bases between them. The CDR3 is CASSSRLYNEQFF. CDR3 coding DNA: TGTGCCAGCAGCTCCCGACTGTACAATGAGCAGTTCTTC.

The chain joins TRBV12-3 or TRBV12-4 to TRBJ1-2; 9 bases agree with TRBD1. The CDR3 is 15 residues long. The V gene end was trimmed by 5 bases and the J gene end by 4 bases; junction bases not matched to a gene: 8. CDR3 bases: TGTGCCAGCAGTACCCTACAGGGGGCGGTCTATGGCTACACCTTC. Its translation is CASSTLQGAVYGYTF.

The chain carries TRBV20-1 and TRBJ1-4, with D tentatively TRBD1 (5 bases). V was trimmed by 6 bases and J by 2 bases, leaving 7 bases between them. This CDR3 has 12 amino acids. Germline V CDR1 and CDR2: DFQATT, SNEGSKA (reference sequence). The DNA for the CDR3 is TGCAGTGCGGGGGGGACTAATGAAAAACTGTTTTTT. Translated: CSAGGTNEKLFF.

There are a few counts of this clonotype. The chain links TRBV7-9 to TRBJ1-6; D call uncertain. The CDR3 is made up of 12 amino acids. Germline assignment: CDR1 SEHNR and CDR2 FQNEAQ (reference sequence). Trimming cost V 5 bases and J 5 bases, with 4 bases left between them. The CDR3 loop reads CASSRDNSPLHF. For the CDR3, the DNA is TGTGCCAGCAGCAGGGATAATTCACCCCTCCACTTT.

This chain joins TRBV15 and TRBJ2-5; D gene unclear. In germline, CDR1 is LNHNV, CDR2 YYDKDF (reference sequence). With 0 bases removed from V and 0 bases from J, the gap between germline ends came to 11 bases. CDR3 length equals 16 residues. This CDR3 reads CATSRDPGRNQETQYF. The CDR3 DNA reads TGTGCCACCAGCAGAGACCCGGGCAGGAACCAAGAGACCCAGTACTTC. Filled out from reference TRBV15 and TRBJ2-5, the complete variable domain reads DAMVIQNPRYQVTQFGKPVTLSCSQTLNHNVMYWYQQKSSQAPKLLFHYYDKDFNNEADTPDNFQSRRPNTSFCFLDIRSPGLGDTAMYLCATSRDPGRNQETQYFGPGTRLLVL.

The rearrangement links TRBV4-1 to TRBJ2-1; 9 nucleotides match TRBD2. Germline CDR1 and CDR2: MGHRA and YSYEKL. This CDR3 region has 15 residues. Losses at the gene ends were 4 bases for V and 4 bases for J; bases not matched to a gene: 5. The CDR3 DNA follows: TGCGCCAGCAGCCGCGGGACTAGCAGGTACAATGAGCAGTTCTTC. It yields the protein CASSRGTSRYNEQFF.

About this clonotype itself: An end of the junction does not agree with germline; a read error may underlie this. The rearrangement uses TRBV11-2 and TRBJ2-1, with D maybe TRBD2 (5 bases). The CDR3 runs 14 residues. The germline gives CDR1 SGHAT, CDR2 FQNNGV. CDR3 region: CASSIEGSYNEQFF. DNA of the CDR3: TGTGCCAGCAGCATAGAGGGTTCCTACAATGAGCAGTTCTTC.

The chain combines TRBV6-1 with TRBJ1-1, with TRBD1 matching over 9 bases. Germline-derived CDR1 and CDR2 are MNHNS and SASEGT. The CDR3 has 15 residues. V dropped 5 bases and J dropped 3; count of bases not matched to a gene: 7. The CDR3: CASSQGTGTDTEAFF. CDR3 in DNA: TGTGCCAGCAGTCAAGGGACAGGGACGGACACTGAAGCTTTCTTT.

The chain links TRBV20-1 to TRBJ2-2; no clear D gene. CDR3 length: 14 amino acids. Looked up from germline, CDR1 is DFQATT and CDR2 is SNEGSKA (reference sequence). V lost 0 bases to trimming and J lost 0 bases, with 5 bases between them. The CDR3 DNA sequence: TGCAGTGCTAGAGATGGGGCGAACACCGGGGAGCTGTTTTTT. Translation gives CSARDGANTGELFF.

V is TRBV10-3 and J is TRBJ2-7, with D tentatively TRBD1 or TRBD2 (5 bases each). Between the trimmed V and J ends, which lost 4 bases and 4 bases, there was a span of 11 bases. The CDR3 is made up of 13 amino acids. The V gene's germline CDR1 is ENHRY and CDR2 SYGVKD. In DNA, the CDR3 is TGTGCCATCAGTGTAGCCAGGGAGTACGAGCAGTACTTC. Amino acids: CAISVAREYEQYF.

The chain employs TRBV20-1 and TRBJ1-1; 8 nucleotides agree with TRBD1. Per germline, CDR1 DFQATT and CDR2 SNEGSKA (reference sequence). The ends lost 3 bases at V and 5 bases at J; junction bases unmatched: 11. This CDR3 spans 15 amino acids. The CDR3 here is CSASPWTGMHTEAFF. DNA for the CDR3: TGCAGTGCTAGTCCCTGGACAGGGATGCATACTGAAGCTTTCTTT.

J is TRBJ2-1 and V is TRBV5-4, with 8 bases fitting TRBD2. The V and J ends lost 4 bases and 0 bases, in that order; junction bases with no gene match: 9. Germline CDR1 SGHNT, CDR2 YYREEE (reference sequence). The CDR3 spans 17 residues. For the CDR3, the DNA is TGTGCCAGCAGCACTGGCGGGGGGCCCAGCTCCTACAATGAGCAGTTCTTC. It yields the protein CASSTGGGPSSYNEQFF.

This chain joins TRBV12-3 or TRBV12-4 and TRBJ1-5, with D hard to call. Deletions cut 6 bases from V and 5 bases from J, with 11 bases between. The CDR3 is 13 residues long. For the CDR3, the DNA is TGTGCCAGCAGCCGGGGAACCGATCAGCCCCAGCATTTT. It is translated as CASSRGTDQPQHF.

With regard to this clonotype: Without the conserved terminal phenylalanine or tryptophan, this CDR3 likely stems from a read error. The chain combines TRBV11-3 with TRBJ1-1; unclear D gene. CDR1 SGHNT and CDR2 YENEEA come from the germline V gene. Trimming left V 5 bases short and J 0 bases short, with 13 bases between. This CDR3 is 15 amino acids long. The CDR3: CASSPLPAMNTEAFS. CDR3 in DNA: TGTGCCAGCAGCCCCCTCCCAGCAATGAACACTGAAGCTTTCTCT.

Only a few counts were recorded for this clonotype. Being one base from a much bigger clone, this may be a read error. V gene TRBV2 combines with J gene TRBJ2-3; possible D gene TRBD2, 6 bases. Germline V lookup: CDR1 SNHLY, CDR2 FYNNEI. There are 18 residues in the CDR3. The DNA of the CDR3 is TGTGCCAGCTCTCCGGGCTTTTGGGCGGGACCGAACGGCGATACGCAGTGTTTT. It codes for CASSPGFWAGPNGDTQCF.

This clonotype was picked up a small number of times. The V gene is TRBV4-1, the J gene TRBJ2-7; D ambiguous. The length of the CDR3 is 13 residues. Deletions cut 3 bases from V and 1 base from J, with 7 bases between. Germline CDR1 reads MGHRA; CDR2 reads YSYEKL. For the CDR3, the DNA is TGCGCCAGCAGCCAGGGCACATCCTACGAGCAGTACTTC. The encoded protein is CASSQGTSYEQYF.

This clonotype was observed a handful of times. The gene calls are TRBV4-1 and TRBJ2-1, with 10 bases aligning to TRBD1. Germline V CDR1 and CDR2: MGHRA, YSYEKL. Trimming cost V 5 bases and J 8 bases; bases outside gene matches: 12. This CDR3 has 16 amino acids. CDR3 DNA sequence: TGCGCCAGCAGCTTGGTCGACAGGGGGCGAACTTATGAGCAGTTCTTC. Its protein is CASSLVDRGRTYEQFF.

The rearrangement links TRBV7-6 to TRBJ2-1; 7 bases line up with TRBD2. The CDR3 is 15 residues long. Per germline, CDR1 SGHVS and CDR2 FNYEAQ. Unmatched junction bases numbered 8, after V lost 1 base and J lost 8 bases. The CDR3 region has the DNA TGTGCCAGCAGCTTAGTGGGGGGGACTCTCCATGAGCAGTTCTTC. Its translation: CASSLVGGTLHEQFF.

V usage is TRBV12-3 or TRBV12-4 and J usage is TRBJ1-3; D is unclear. V lost 8 bases and J lost 0, with 5 bases in between. The CDR3 covers 12 residues. The CDR3 DNA follows: TGTGCCAGCGGGAGCTCTGGAAACACCATATATTTT. Translating gives CASGSSGNTIYF.

This sequence joins TRBV5-1 and TRBJ2-7, with D maybe TRBD1 (5 bases). The germline V gene encodes CDR1 SGHRS and CDR2 YFSETQ. The CDR3 is 14 residues long. Trimming took off 4 bases at V and 3 bases at J, with 14 bases between the two ends. The CDR3, as DNA: TGCGCCAGCAGCCCAGGACATAGCATCTACGAGCAGTACTTC. Translation gives CASSPGHSIYEQYF.

The genes are TRBV6-5 and TRBJ2-7; D may correspond to TRBD1 or TRBD2 (5 bases each). The length of the CDR3 is 12 residues. Trimming took off 8 bases at V and 0 bases at J, with 8 bases between the two ends. Germline V gene sequence: CDR1 MNHEY, CDR2 SVGAGI. The CDR3 loop is CASRDHSYEQYF. The CDR3 DNA reads as TGTGCCAGCCGGGACCACTCCTACGAGCAGTACTTC.

DNA of the CDR3: TGTGCCAGCAGCTTATCCCCCGGCCACAATGAGCAGTTCTTC. It translates to CASSLSPGHNEQFF. The chain joins TRBV7-3 to TRBJ2-1; D not certain. This CDR3 comprises 14 residues. The germline V gene encodes CDR1 SGHTA and CDR2 FQGTGA. V was trimmed by 2 bases and J by 5 bases, leaving 10 bases between them.

The chain is built from TRBV6-2 or TRBV6-3 and TRBJ2-2; D uncertain. V dropped 0 bases and J dropped 6 bases, with 2 bases sitting between them. Germline CDR1 MNHEY, CDR2 SVGEGT. The length of the CDR3 is 12 residues. In nucleotides, the CDR3 is TGTGCCAGCAGTTACTCGGCCGGGGAGCTGTTTTTT. This translates into CASSYSAGELFF.